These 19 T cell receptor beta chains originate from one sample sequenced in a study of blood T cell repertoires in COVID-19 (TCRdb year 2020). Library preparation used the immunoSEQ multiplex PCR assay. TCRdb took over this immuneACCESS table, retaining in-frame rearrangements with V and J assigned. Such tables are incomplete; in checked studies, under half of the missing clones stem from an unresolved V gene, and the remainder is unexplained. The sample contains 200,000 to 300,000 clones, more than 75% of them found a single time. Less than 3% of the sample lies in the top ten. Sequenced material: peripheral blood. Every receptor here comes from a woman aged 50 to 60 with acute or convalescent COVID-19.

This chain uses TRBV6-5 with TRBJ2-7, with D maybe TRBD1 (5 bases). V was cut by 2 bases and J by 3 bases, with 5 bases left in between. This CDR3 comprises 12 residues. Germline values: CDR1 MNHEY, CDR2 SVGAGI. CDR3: CASSYQGYEQYF. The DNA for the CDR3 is TGTGCCAGCAGTTACCAGGGCTACGAGCAGTACTTC.

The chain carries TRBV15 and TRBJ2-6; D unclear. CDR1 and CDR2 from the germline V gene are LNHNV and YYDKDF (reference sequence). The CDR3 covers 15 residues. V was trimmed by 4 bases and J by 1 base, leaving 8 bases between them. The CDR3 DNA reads TGTGCCACCAGCACCCAAAATTCTGGGGCCAACGTCCTGACTTTC. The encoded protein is CATSTQNSGANVLTF.

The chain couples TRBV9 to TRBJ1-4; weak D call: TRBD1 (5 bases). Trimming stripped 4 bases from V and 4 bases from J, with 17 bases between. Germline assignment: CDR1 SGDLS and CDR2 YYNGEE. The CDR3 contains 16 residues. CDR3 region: CASSTQDTGVNEKLFF. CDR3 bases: TGTGCCAGCAGCACCCAGGACACAGGCGTTAATGAAAAACTGTTTTTT.

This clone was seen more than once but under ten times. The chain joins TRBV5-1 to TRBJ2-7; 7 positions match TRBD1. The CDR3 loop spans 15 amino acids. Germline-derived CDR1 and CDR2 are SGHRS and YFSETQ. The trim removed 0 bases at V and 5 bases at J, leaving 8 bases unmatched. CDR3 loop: CASSLGTGAVHEQYF. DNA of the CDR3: TGCGCCAGCAGCTTGGGGACAGGCGCAGTGCACGAGCAGTACTTC.

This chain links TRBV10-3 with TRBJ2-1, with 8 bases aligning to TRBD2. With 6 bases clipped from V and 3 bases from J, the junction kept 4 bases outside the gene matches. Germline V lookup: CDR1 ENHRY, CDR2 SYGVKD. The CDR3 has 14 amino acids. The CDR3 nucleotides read TGTGCCATCAGACCGGGACTAGACTACAATGAGCAGTTCTTC. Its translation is CAIRPGLDYNEQFF.

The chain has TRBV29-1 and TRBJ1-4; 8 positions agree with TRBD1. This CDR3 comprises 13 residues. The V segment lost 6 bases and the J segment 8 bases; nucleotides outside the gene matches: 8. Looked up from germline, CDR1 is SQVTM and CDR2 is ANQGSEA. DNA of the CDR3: TGCAGCGTGGGGGACAGGAAGTCGGAAAAACTGTTTTTT. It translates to CSVGDRKSEKLFF.

CDR3 residues: CASSLVRAGELFF. The CDR3 bases are TGTGCCAGCAGCTTAGTGAGGGCCGGGGAGCTGTTTTTT. The chain employs TRBV7-6 and TRBJ2-2; tentative D call: TRBD2 (5 bases). V was shortened by 1 base and J by 6 bases, with 6 bases between the two germline ends. Germline CDR1 reads SGHVS; CDR2 reads FNYEAQ. The CDR3 runs 13 residues.

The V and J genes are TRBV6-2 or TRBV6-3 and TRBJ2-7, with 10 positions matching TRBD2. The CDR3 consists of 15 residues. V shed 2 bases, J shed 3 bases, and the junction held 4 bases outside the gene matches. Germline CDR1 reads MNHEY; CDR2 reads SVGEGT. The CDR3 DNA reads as TGTGCCAGCAGTTACCCCTGGACTAGCGGCTACGAGCAGTACTTC. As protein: CASSYPWTSGYEQYF.

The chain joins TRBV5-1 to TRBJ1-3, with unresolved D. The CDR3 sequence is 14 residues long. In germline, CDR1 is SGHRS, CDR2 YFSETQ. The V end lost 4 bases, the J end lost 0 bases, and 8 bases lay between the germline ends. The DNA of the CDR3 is TGCGCCAGCAGCCCCGTCAGCTCTGGAAACACCATATATTTT. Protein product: CASSPVSSGNTIYF. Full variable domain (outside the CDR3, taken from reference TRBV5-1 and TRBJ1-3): KAGVTQTPRYLIKTRGQQVTLSCSPISGHRSVSWYQQTPGQGLQFLFEYFSETQRNKGNFPGRFSGRQFSNSRSEMNVSTLELGDSALYLCASSPVSSGNTIYFGEGSWLTVV.

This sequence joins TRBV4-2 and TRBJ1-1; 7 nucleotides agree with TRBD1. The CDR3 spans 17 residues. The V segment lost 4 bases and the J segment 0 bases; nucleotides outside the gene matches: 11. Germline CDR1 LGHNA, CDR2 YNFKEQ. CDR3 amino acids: CASSPTTGFRMNTEAFF. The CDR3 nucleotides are TGTGCCAGCAGCCCGACGACAGGGTTTCGAATGAACACTGAAGCTTTCTTT.

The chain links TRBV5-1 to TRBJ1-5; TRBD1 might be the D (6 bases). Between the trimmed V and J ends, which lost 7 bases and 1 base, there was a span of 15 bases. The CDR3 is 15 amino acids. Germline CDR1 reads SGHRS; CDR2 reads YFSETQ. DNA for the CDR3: TGCGCCAGCGCTGGGGGGAGGGGGAGCAATCAGCCCCAGCATTTT. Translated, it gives CASAGGRGSNQPQHF.

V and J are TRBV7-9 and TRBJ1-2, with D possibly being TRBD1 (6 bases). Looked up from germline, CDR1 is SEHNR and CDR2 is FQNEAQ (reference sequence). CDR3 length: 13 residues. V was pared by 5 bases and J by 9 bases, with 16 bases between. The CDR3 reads CASSPRGTTSYTF. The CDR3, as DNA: TGTGCCAGCAGCCCCCGAGGGACAACCAGCTACACCTTC.

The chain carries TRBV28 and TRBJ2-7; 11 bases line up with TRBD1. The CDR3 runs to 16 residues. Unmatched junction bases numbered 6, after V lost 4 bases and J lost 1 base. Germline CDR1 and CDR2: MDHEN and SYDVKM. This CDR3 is CASSSIGQGASYEQYF. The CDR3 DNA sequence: TGTGCCAGCAGTTCAATTGGACAGGGGGCATCCTACGAGCAGTACTTC.

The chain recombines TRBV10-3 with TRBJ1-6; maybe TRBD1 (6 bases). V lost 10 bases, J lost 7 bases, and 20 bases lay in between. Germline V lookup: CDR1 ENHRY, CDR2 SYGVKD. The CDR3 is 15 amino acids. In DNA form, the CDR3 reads TGTGCCACAACCACGGGGGGGGCGCAGAATTCACCCCTCCACTTT. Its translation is CATTTGGAQNSPLHF.

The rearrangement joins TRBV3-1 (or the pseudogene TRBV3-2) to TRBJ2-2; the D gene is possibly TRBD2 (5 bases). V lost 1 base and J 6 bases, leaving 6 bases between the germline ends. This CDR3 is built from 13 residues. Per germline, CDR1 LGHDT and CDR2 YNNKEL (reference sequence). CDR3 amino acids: CASSQVGAGELFF. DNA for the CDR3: TGTGCCAGCAGCCAAGTCGGGGCCGGGGAGCTGTTTTTT.

This chain's CDR3 is CASSLALVTSGAAYEQYF. The CDR3 bases are TGTGCCAGCAGCTTAGCATTAGTAACTAGCGGGGCCGCCTACGAGCAGTACTTC. This chain joins TRBV7-2 and TRBJ2-7; 10 bases are a match to TRBD2. CDR1 is SGHTA, CDR2 FQGNSA, per germline. The junction had 10 bases not matched to a gene; V was cut back by 0 bases and J by 2 bases. The CDR3 spans 18 residues.

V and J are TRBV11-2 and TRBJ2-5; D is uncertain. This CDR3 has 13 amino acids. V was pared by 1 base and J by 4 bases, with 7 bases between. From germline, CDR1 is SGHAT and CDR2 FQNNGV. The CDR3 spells CASSLAVIETQYF. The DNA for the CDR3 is TGTGCCAGCAGCTTAGCGGTGATAGAGACCCAGTACTTC.

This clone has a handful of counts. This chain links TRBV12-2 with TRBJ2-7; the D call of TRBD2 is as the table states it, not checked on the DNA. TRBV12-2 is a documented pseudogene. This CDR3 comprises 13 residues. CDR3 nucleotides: TGTGCAAGTCGCCTGGGACTAAATTACGAGCAGTACTTC. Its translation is CASRLGLNYEQYF.

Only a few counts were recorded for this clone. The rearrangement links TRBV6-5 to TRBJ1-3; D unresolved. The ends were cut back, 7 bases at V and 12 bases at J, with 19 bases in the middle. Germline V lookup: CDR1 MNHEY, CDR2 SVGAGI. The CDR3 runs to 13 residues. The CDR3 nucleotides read TGTGCCAGCAACCCCACAGCCGTAAGACACATATATTTT. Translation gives CASNPTAVRHIYF.